These 4 T cell receptor beta chains were sequenced from one sample in a study of cytomegalovirus exposure and HLA in healthy donors. Amplification used 60 Vbeta primers and 13 Jbeta primers. The data were produced by immunoSEQ multiplex PCR, yet TCRdb's version contains in-frame clones alone and is incomplete. The repertoire holds about 200,000 clones, with about 78% as singletons. The sequenced sample consisted of PBMCs. The receptor source for this set is a woman under 40 in good health and CMV-seronegative.

This rearrangement joins TRBV6-5 to TRBJ2-1; no clear D. Germline V gene lookup returns CDR1 MNHEY and CDR2 SVGAGI. Trimming stripped 7 bases from V and 4 bases from J, with 5 bases between. The CDR3 length is 11 residues. CDR3 residues: CASTYYNEQFF. The CDR3, as DNA: TGTGCCAGCACGTATTACAATGAGCAGTTCTTC.

The chain links TRBV28 to TRBJ2-2, with D possibly matching TRBD2 (6 bases). Per germline, CDR1 MDHEN and CDR2 SYDVKM. The CDR3 contains 13 residues. The ends were cut back, 5 bases at V and 7 bases at J, with 11 bases in the middle. The CDR3 bases are TGTGCCAGCAGTCTTGACGGGGGCGGGGAGCTGTTTTTT. Translating gives CASSLDGGGELFF.

The count of this clone is one. At one end, the junction sequence differs from germline, possibly due to a read error. The chain recombines TRBV18 with TRBJ1-3; D not resolved. From germline, CDR1 is KGHSH and CDR2 LQKENI. This CDR3 has 12 amino acids. CDR3 in amino acids: CASSQPMLRSPF. CDR3 coding DNA: TGTGCCAGCTCACAACCGATGCTACGGTCCCCTTTT.

The CDR3 DNA sequence: TGTGCCAGCAGTGAACTCCGGGACAGGGGAGAGACCCAGTACTTC. It codes for CASSELRDRGETQYF. V usage is TRBV25-1 and J usage is TRBJ2-5; TRBD1 agrees at 10 bases. V was pared by 2 bases and J by 4 bases, with 4 bases of the junction left unmatched. CDR1 is MGHDK, CDR2 SYGVNS, per germline. This CDR3 is built from 15 residues.